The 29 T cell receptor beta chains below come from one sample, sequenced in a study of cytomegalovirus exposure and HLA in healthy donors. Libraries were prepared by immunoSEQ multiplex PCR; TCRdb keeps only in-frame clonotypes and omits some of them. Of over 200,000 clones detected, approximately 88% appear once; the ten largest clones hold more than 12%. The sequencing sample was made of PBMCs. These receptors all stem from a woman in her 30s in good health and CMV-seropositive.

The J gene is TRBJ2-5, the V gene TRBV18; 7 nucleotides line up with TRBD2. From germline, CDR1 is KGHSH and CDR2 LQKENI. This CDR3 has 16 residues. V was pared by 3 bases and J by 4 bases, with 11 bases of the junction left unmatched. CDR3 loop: CASSPRRVGRAETQYF. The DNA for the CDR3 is TGTGCCAGCTCACCCAGGAGGGTGGGGAGGGCAGAGACCCAGTACTTC.

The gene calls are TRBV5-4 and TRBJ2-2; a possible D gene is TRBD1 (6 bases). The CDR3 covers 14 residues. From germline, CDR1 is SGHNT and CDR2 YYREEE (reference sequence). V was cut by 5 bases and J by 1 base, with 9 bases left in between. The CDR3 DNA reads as TGTGCCAGCAGATCGACAGGGAACACCGGGGAGCTGTTTTTT. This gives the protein CASRSTGNTGELFF.

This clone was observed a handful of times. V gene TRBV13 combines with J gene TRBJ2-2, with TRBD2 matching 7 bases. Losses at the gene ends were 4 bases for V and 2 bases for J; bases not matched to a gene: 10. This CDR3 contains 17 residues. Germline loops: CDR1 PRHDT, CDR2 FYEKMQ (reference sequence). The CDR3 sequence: CASSSRRLADNTGELFF. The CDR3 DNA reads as TGTGCCAGCAGCTCCCGTCGACTAGCAGACAACACCGGGGAGCTGTTTTTT. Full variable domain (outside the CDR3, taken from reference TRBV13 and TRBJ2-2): AAGVIQSPRHLIKEKRETATLKCYPIPRHDTVYWYQQGPGQDPQFLISFYEKMQSDKGSIPDRFSAQQFSDYHSELNMSSLELGDSALYFCASSSRRLADNTGELFFGEGSRLTVL.

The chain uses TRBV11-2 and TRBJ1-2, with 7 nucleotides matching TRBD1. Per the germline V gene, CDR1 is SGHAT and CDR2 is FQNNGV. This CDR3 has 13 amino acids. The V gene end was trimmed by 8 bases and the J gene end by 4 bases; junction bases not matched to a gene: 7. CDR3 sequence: CASVTGVGYGYTF. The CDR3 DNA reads TGTGCCAGCGTAACAGGGGTCGGCTATGGCTACACCTTC.

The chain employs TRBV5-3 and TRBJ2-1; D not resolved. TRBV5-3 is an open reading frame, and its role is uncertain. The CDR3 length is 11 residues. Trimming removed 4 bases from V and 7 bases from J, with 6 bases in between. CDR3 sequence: CARSTENEQFF. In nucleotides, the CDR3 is TGTGCCAGAAGCACGGAGAATGAGCAGTTCTTC.

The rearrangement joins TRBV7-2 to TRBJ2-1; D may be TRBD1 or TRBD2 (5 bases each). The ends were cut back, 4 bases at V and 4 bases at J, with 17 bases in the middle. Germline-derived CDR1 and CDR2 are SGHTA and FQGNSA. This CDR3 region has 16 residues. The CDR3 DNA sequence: TGTGCCAGCAGCTCCCGGTCCGGGGCCCCATACAATGAGCAGTTCTTC. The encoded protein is CASSSRSGAPYNEQFF.

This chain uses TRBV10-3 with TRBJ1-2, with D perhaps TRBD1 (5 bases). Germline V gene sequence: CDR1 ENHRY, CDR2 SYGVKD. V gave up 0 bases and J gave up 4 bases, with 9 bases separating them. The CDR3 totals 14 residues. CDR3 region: CAISESGALYGYTF. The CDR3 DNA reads TGTGCCATCAGTGAGTCCGGGGCCCTCTATGGCTACACCTTC.

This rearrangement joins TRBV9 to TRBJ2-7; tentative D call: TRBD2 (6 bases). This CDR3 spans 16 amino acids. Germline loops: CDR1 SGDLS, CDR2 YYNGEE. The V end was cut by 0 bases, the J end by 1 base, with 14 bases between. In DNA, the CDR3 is TGTGCCAGCAGCGTAGGGGCGGGGAGAGAATCCTACGAGCAGTACTTC. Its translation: CASSVGAGRESYEQYF.

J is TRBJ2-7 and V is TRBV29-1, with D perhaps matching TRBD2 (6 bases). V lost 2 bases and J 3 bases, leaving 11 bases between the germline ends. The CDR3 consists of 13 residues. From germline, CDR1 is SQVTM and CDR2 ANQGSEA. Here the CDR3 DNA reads TGCAGCGTTGAACTTGCGGGGCACTACGAGCAGTACTTC. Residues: CSVELAGHYEQYF.

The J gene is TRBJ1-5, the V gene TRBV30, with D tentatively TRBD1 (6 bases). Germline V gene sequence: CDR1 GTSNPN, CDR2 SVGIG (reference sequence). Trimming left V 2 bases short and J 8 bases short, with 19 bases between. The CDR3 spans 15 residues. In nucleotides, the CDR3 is TGTGCCTGGAGTCACAGGACAGCCCCTAGAGAGCCCCAGCATTTT. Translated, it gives CAWSHRTAPREPQHF.

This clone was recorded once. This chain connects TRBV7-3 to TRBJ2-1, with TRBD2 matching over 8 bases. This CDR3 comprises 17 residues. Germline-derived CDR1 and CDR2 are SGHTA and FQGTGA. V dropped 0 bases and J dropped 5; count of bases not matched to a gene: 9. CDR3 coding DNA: TGTGCCAGCAGCTTAACCCCGAGCGGTAGCGGGGACAATGAGCAGTTCTTC. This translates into CASSLTPSGSGDNEQFF. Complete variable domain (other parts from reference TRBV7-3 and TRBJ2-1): GAGVSQTPSNKVTEKGKYVELRCDPISGHTALYWYRQSLGQGPEFLIYFQGTGAADDSGLPNDRFFAVRPEGSVSTLKIQRTERGDSAVYLCASSLTPSGSGDNEQFFGPGTRLTVL.

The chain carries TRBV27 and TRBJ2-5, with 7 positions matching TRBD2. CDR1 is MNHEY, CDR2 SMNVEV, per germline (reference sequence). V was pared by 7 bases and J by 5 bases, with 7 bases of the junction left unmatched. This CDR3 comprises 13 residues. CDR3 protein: CASTGGAAETQYF. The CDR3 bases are TGTGCCAGCACGGGGGGAGCGGCGGAGACCCAGTACTTC.

The CDR3 here is CASSGGDSYEQYF. The CDR3 region has the DNA TGTGCCAGCAGTGGCGGAGACAGTTACGAGCAGTACTTC. This chain connects TRBV6-1 to TRBJ2-7; tentative D call: TRBD1 (5 bases). This CDR3 spans 13 amino acids. Germline assignment: CDR1 MNHNS and CDR2 SASEGT. Between the trimmed V and J ends, which lost 4 bases and 4 bases, there was a span of 11 bases.

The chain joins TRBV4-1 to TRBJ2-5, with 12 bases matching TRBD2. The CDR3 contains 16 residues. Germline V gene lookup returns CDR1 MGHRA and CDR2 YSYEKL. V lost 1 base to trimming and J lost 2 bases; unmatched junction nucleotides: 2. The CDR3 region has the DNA TGCGCCAGCAGCCAAGGCACTAGCGGGAGGCAAGAGACCCAGTACTTC. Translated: CASSQGTSGRQETQYF.

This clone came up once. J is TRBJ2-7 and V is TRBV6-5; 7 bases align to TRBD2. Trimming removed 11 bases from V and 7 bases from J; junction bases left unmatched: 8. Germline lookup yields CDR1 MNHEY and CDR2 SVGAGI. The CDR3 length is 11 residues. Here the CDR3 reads CACRGVTEQYF. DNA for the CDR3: TGTGCCTGTCGGGGGGTAACTGAGCAGTACTTC.

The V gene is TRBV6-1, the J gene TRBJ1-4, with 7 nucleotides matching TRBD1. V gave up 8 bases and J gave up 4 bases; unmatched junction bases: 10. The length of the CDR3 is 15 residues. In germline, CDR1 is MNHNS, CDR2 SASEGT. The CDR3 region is CASFAGGGVNEKLFF. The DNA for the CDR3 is TGTGCCAGCTTTGCAGGGGGGGGAGTTAATGAAAAACTGTTTTTT.

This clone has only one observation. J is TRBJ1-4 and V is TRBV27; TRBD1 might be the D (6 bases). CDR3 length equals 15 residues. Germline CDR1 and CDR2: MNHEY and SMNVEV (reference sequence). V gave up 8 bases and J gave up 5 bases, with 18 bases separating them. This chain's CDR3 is CASSYRAEGNEKLFF. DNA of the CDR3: TGTGCCAGCTCCTACAGGGCGGAGGGAAATGAAAAACTGTTTTTT.

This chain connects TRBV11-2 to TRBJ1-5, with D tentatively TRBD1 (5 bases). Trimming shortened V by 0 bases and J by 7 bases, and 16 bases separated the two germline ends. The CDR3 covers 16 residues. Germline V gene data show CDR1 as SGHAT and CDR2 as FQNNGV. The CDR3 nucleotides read TGTGCCAGCAGCTTAGACAGTGGCCGGGGCGGACAGCCCCAGCATTTT. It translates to CASSLDSGRGGQPQHF.

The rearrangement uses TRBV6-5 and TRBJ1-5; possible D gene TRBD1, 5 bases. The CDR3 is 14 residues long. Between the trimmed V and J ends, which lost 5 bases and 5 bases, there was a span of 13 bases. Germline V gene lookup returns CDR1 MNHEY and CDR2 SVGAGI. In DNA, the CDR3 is TGTGCCAGCAGTCAAGACAGCACATATCAGCCCCAGCATTTT. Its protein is CASSQDSTYQPQHF.

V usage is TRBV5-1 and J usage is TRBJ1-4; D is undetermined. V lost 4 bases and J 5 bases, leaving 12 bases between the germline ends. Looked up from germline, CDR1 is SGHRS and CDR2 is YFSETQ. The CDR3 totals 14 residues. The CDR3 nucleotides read TGCGCCAGCAGCGCGGCCGGGCCCAATGAAAAACTGTTTTTT. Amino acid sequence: CASSAAGPNEKLFF.

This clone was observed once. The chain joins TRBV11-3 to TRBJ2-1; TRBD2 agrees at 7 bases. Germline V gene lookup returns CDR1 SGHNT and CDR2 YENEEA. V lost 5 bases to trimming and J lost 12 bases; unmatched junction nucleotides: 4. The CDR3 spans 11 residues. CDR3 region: CASSQGLVQFF. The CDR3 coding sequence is TGTGCCAGCAGCCAAGGACTAGTGCAGTTCTTC.

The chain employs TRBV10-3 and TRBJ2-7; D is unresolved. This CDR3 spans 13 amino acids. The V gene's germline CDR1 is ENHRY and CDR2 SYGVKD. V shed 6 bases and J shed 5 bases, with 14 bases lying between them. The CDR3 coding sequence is TGTGCCATCAGGCCCCAGAGTTACGACGAGCAGTACTTC. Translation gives CAIRPQSYDEQYF.

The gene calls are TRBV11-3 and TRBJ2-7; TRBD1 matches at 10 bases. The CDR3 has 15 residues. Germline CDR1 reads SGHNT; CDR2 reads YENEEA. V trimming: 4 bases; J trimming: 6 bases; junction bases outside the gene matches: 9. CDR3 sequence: CASSSTGTGATEQYF. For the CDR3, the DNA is TGTGCCAGCAGCTCGACCGGGACAGGGGCCACCGAGCAGTACTTC.

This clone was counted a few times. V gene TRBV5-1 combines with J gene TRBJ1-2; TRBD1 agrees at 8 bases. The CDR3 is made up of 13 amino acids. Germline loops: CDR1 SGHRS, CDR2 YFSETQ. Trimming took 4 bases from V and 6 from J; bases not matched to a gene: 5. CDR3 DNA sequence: TGCGCCAGCAGCGTGACAGGGGTTGATGGCTACACCTTC. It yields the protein CASSVTGVDGYTF.

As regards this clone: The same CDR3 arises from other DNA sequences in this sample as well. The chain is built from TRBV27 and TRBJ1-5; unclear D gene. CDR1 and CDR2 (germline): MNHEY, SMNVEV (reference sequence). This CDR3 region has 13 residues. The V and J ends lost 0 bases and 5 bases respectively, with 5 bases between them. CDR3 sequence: CASSLSRYQPQHF. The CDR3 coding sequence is TGTGCCAGCAGTTTATCACGGTATCAGCCCCAGCATTTT.

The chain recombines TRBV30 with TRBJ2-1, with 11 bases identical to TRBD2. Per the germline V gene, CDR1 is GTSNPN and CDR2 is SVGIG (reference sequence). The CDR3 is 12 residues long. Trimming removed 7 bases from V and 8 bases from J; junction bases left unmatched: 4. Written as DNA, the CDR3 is TGTGCCTCCATACTAGCGGGAGATGAGCAGTTCTTC. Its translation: CASILAGDEQFF.

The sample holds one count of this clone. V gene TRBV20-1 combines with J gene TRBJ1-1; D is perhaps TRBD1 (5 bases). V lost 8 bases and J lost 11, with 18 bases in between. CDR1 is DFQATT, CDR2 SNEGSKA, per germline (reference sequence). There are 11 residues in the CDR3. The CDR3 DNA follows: TGCAGTTCGATGGGGGGTTGGGTGGCTTTCTTT. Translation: CSSMGGWVAFF.

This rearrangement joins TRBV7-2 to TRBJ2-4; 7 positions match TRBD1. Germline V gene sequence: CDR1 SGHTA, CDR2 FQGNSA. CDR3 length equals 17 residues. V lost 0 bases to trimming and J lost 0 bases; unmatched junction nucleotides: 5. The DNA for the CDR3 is TGTGCCAGCAGCTTAGCGTCAAGGGGGCGAGCCAAAAACATTCAGTACTTC. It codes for CASSLASRGRAKNIQYF.

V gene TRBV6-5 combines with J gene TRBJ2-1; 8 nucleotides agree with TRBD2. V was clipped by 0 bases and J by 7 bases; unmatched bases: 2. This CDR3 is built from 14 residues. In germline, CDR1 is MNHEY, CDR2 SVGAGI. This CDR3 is CASSYSTSANEQFF. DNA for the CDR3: TGTGCCAGCAGTTACTCGACTAGCGCGAATGAGCAGTTCTTC.